This T cell receptor (beta chain) came from a study of Graves' ophthalmopathy and Graves' hyperthyroidism. This clonotype was seen at least ten times. The target antigen is unknown. General observations from the study: The study's model predicted ophthalmopathy progression at 70.59% sensitivity and about 78% specificity.

CDR1 MNHEY and CDR2 SVGAGI come from the germline V gene. V lost 5 bases and J 6 bases, leaving 11 bases between the germline ends. The CDR3 is 13 amino acids. Orbital computed tomography, together with clinical symptoms, serum thyroxine, TRAb and thyroid ultrasound, was used for diagnosis. Amplification of the TCR beta CDR3 regions used RNA transcripts (as template). HTBI-primed RT-PCR formed the first round, and a multiplex PCR formed the second. Using its own MiXCR run on the multiplex PCR reads, TCRdb lists one record per CDR3 protein. The table has over a million distinct CDR3 sequences, approximately 35% seen once.

This clonotype was obtained from an adult man with Graves' hyperthyroidism. The V and J genes are TRBV6-5 and TRBJ1-5; possible D gene TRBD1, 6 bases. Specimen: peripheral blood or thyroid tissue (not recorded which). CDR3 residues: CASSATGSQPQHF. DNA of the CDR3: TGTGCCAGCAGTGCAACAGGGAGTCAGCCCCAGCATTTT.